These 5 T cell receptor beta chains share one sample of origin, sequenced in a study of identical twins. In TCRdb, the 5' RACE reads were re-called with MiXCR into one record per CDR3 protein. The table includes 200,000 to 250,000 distinct CDR3 sequences, over 12% detected once. Sequencing was carried out using memory (CD45RO+) T cells sorted from blood. These receptors all come from a woman younger than 30 in good health.

The chain uses TRBV24-1 and TRBJ2-3; weak D call: TRBD2 (5 bases). CDR1 and CDR2 (germline): KGHDR, SFDVKD. Trimming pared 1 base from V and 6 bases from J, leaving 10 bases between. CDR3 length equals 14 residues. CDR3 protein: CATSDFTAGDTQYF. CDR3 nucleotide sequence: TGTGCCACCAGTGATTTCACCGCGGGCGATACGCAGTATTTT.

CDR3 sequence reads: CSASAEGAGGRETQYF. CDR3 DNA: TGCAGTGCTAGCGCTGAAGGGGCGGGGGGGCGAGAGACCCAGTACTTC. V usage is TRBV20-1 and J usage is TRBJ2-5; the match to TRBD2 covers 9 bases. Looked up from germline, CDR1 is DFQATT and CDR2 is SNEGSKA (reference sequence). The CDR3 has 16 residues. V lost 3 bases, J lost 4 bases, and 12 bases stayed unmatched.

This clonotype was seen many times. The chain employs TRBV18 and TRBJ2-7; 10 bases align to TRBD1. The CDR3 spans 15 residues. The V gene end was trimmed by 4 bases and the J gene end by 3 bases; junction bases not matched to a gene: 6. Germline loops: CDR1 KGHSH, CDR2 LQKENI. The CDR3 region is CASSQGQGRLYEQYF. The CDR3 DNA follows: TGTGCCAGCTCACAGGGACAGGGGCGTCTCTACGAGCAGTACTTC.

This clonotype was observed at least ten times. The chain recombines TRBV14 with TRBJ2-5, with D unresolved. The V gene lost 2 bases and the J gene lost 1 base, with 17 bases spanning the gap. The CDR3 runs to 17 residues. The V gene's germline CDR1 is SGHDN and CDR2 FVKESK. The chain's CDR3 is CASSQSLSEIPQETQYF. The CDR3 DNA sequence: TGTGCCAGCAGCCAATCTCTTTCAGAGATACCCCAAGAGACCCAGTACTTC.

The gene calls are TRBV12-3 or TRBV12-4 and TRBJ2-7; D not resolved. There are 14 residues in the CDR3. V lost 3 bases and J lost 0, with 9 bases in between. The CDR3 sequence: CASSFRTDSYEQYF. The DNA for the CDR3 is TGTGCCAGCAGTTTCCGGACCGACTCCTACGAGCAGTACTTC.